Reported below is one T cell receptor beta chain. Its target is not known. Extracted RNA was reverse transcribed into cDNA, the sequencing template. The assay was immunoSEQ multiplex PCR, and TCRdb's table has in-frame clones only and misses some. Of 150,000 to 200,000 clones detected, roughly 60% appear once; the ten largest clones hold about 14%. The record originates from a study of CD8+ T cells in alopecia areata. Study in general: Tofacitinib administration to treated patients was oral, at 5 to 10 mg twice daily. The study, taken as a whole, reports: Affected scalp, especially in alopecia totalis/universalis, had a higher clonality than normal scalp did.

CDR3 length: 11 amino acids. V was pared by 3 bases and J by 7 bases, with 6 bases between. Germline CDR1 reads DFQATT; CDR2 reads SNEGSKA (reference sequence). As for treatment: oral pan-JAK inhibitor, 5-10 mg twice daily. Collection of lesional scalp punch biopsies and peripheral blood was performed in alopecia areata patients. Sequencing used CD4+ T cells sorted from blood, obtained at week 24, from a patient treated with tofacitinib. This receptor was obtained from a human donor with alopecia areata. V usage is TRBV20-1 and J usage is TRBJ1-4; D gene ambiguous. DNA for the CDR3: TGCAGTGCTAGGCGGATTGAAAAACTGTTTTTT. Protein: CSARRIEKLFF.